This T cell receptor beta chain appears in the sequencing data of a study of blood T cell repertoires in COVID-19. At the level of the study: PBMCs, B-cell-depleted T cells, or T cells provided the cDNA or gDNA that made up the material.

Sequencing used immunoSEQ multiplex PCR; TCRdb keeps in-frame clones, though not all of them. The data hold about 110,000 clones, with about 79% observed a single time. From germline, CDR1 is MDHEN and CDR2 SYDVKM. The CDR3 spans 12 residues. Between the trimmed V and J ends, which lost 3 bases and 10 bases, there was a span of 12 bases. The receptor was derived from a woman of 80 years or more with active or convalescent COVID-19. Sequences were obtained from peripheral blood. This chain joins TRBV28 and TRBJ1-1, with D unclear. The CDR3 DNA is TGTGCCAGCAGTTTGCGGAAAATAGGAGCTTTCTTT. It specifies CASSLRKIGAFF.